A selection of T cell receptor beta chains follows, all from one sample in a study of Graves' ophthalmopathy and Graves' hyperthyroidism. MiXCR was run by TCRdb on the multiplex PCR reads, yielding one entry per CDR3 protein. The data show 350,000 to 400,000 distinct CDR3 sequences, 15% seen once. The sequenced material came from peripheral blood. The origin of the receptors is a woman between 18 and 29 years old with stable Graves' hyperthyroidism. The CDR3 runs from the conserved cysteine through the conserved F or W. A D gene is named only where the DNA matches it firmly. Rows give clone size only sometimes, using once, few, many, or a class for an expanded clone.

j_gene	v_gene	d_gene	abundance	CDR3aa	CDR3nt
TRBJ1-1	TRBV24-1	NA	many	CATSEANRDGITEAFF	TGTGCCACCAGTGAGGCCAACAGGGACGGAATCACTGAAGCTTTCTTT
TRBJ2-2	TRBV20-1	NA	many	CSARSGGPSRAGELFF	TGCAGTGCTAGATCCGGGGGGCCCAGTAGAGCCGGGGAGCTGTTTTTT
TRBJ1-1	TRBV7-8	NA	few	CASSALRMNTEAFF	TGTGCCAGCAGCGCTCTCCGGATGAACACTGAAGCTTTCTTT
TRBJ2-4	TRBV6-5	NA	many	CASVRETKNIQYF	TGTGCCAGTGTCAGGGAGACCAAAAACATTCAGTACTTC
TRBJ2-7	TRBV6-1	NA	many	CASSESPATDEQYF	TGTGCCAGCAGTGAAAGTCCGGCCACGGACGAGCAGTACTTC
TRBJ1-2	TRBV14	NA	NA	CASSQDVGNYGYTF	TGTGCCAGCAGCCAAGACGTGGGAAACTATGGCTACACCTTC
TRBJ1-2	TRBV9	NA	NA	CASSVEGLGLYNYGYTF	TGTGCCAGCAGCGTAGAAGGGTTGGGACTCTATAACTATGGCTACACCTTC
TRBJ1-1	TRBV19	TRBD1	few	CASSEQGHTEAFF	TGTGCCAGTAGTGAACAGGGGCACACTGAAGCTTTCTTT
TRBJ2-2	TRBV6-5	TRBD1	many	CASSLTGGVTGELFF	TGTGCCAGCAGTTTAACAGGGGGCGTCACCGGGGAGCTGTTTTTT
TRBJ1-2	TRBV4-1	NA	many	CASSQEGRKDGYTF	TGCGCCAGCAGCCAAGAAGGCAGGAAGGATGGCTACACCTTC
TRBJ1-1	TRBV11-2	NA	many	CASIARASGEAFF	TGTGCCAGCATAGCCCGCGCCAGTGGTGAAGCTTTCTTT
TRBJ1-2	TRBV9	NA	few	CASTGVPVDGYTF	TGTGCCAGCACGGGGGTACCAGTGGATGGCTACACCTTC
TRBJ2-3	TRBV12-3/TRBV12-4	NA	many	CASSSPTGSDTQYF	TGTGCCAGCAGTTCCCCTACAGGGTCTGATACGCAGTATTTT
TRBJ1-6	TRBV6-5	NA	many	CASSSPLGGAGSPLHF	TGTGCCAGCAGTTCCCCCCTGGGGGGCGCGGGATCACCCCTCCACTTT
TRBJ1-2	TRBV2	NA	many	CASTLRGGGYGYTF	TGTGCCAGCACCCTACGGGGGGGAGGGTATGGCTACACCTTC
TRBJ1-1	TRBV6-2/TRBV6-3	NA	many	CASSRRRVALNTEAFF	TGTGCCAGCAGCCGTCGTAGGGTGGCCTTGAACACTGAAGCTTTCTTT
TRBJ1-1	TRBV2	NA	many	CASSDDFSWSNTEAFF	TGTGCCAGCAGTGATGATTTCTCTTGGTCGAACACTGAAGCTTTCTTT
TRBJ1-5	TRBV7-9	NA	many	CASSLMGKPQHF	TGTGCCAGCAGCTTAATGGGGAAGCCCCAGCATTTT
TRBJ1-5	TRBV2	TRBD1	many	CASRGQLLSQPQHF	TGTGCCAGCAGGGGACAGCTACTCAGTCAGCCCCAGCATTTT
TRBJ2-5	TRBV28	TRBD1	NA	CASTSDRGRTETQYF	TGTGCCAGCACCTCTGACAGGGGGCGGACCGAGACCCAGTACTTC
TRBJ2-1	TRBV20-1	TRBD2	NA	CSASAASGNNEQFF	TGCAGTGCTAGCGCCGCTAGCGGAAACAATGAGCAGTTCTTC
TRBJ2-7	TRBV20-1	NA	few	CSASNPRQTPYEQYF	TGCAGTGCTAGTAACCCGCGGCAGACCCCCTACGAGCAGTACTTC
TRBJ2-2	TRBV5-1	TRBD1	few	CASSQTGTGNTGELFF	TGCGCCAGCAGCCAGACCGGGACAGGGAACACCGGGGAGCTGTTTTTT
TRBJ2-5	TRBV11-3	NA	many	CASSTLGYDKRETQYF	TGTGCCAGCAGCACCTTAGGGTACGATAAGAGAGAGACCCAGTACTTC
TRBJ2-7	TRBV29-1	TRBD1	many	CSVAGGRQGIYEQYF	TGCAGCGTAGCCGGAGGGAGACAGGGGATTTACGAGCAGTACTTC
TRBJ2-4	TRBV9	TRBD2	few	CASSVESSGGKNIQYF	TGTGCCAGCAGCGTAGAGTCTAGCGGGGGCAAAAACATTCAGTACTTC
TRBJ1-1	TRBV20-1	NA	NA	CSASRGGTEAFF	TGCAGTGCTAGCAGGGGTGGCACTGAAGCTTTCTTT
TRBJ2-7	TRBV3-1	TRBD2	NA	CASSQQATSGYEQDF	TGTGCCAGCAGCCAACAGGCGACTAGCGGGTACGAGCAGGACTTC
TRBJ1-1	TRBV12-3/TRBV12-4	NA	NA	CASSRGGGARGAFF	TGTGCCAGCAGCCGCGGGGGAGGGGCTAGGGGAGCTTTCTTT
TRBJ1-5	TRBV12-3/TRBV12-4	TRBD1	once	CASSSPPGQGARQPQHF	TGTGCCAGCAGTTCGCCTCCGGGACAGGGGGCACGACAGCCCCAGCATTTT
TRBJ1-1	TRBV6-1	NA	many	CASSDWRQVLTEAFF	TGTGCCAGCAGTGATTGGCGTCAGGTTCTCACTGAAGCTTTCTTT
TRBJ1-5	TRBV20-1	NA	many	CSASRLGQPQHF	TGCAGTGCTAGCAGATTAGGTCAGCCCCAGCATTTT
TRBJ1-1	TRBV5-1	NA	many	CASGGQMNTEAFF	TGCGCCAGCGGCGGACAGATGAACACTGAAGCTTTCTTT
TRBJ1-2	TRBV6-9	TRBD1	many	CASSYWRTGQGALGYGYTF	TGTGCCAGCAGTTATTGGAGAACGGGACAGGGAGCTTTAGGCTATGGCTACACCTTC
TRBJ1-1	TRBV5-1	NA	few	CASSRTERNTEAFF	TGCGCCAGCAGCCGGACGGAGCGAAACACTGAAGCTTTCTTT
TRBJ2-6	TRBV24-1	NA	many	CATSDPWDHSGANVLTF	TGTGCCACCAGTGATCCCTGGGACCACTCTGGGGCCAACGTCCTGACTTTC
TRBJ2-7	TRBV24-1	NA	many	CATSDVQGYEQYF	TGTGCCACCAGTGATGTACAGGGATACGAGCAGTACTTC
TRBJ1-2	TRBV5-1	NA	many	CASSLNVLEHYGYTF	TGCGCCAGCAGCCTAAATGTCTTAGAACATTATGGCTACACCTTC